This record looks at one T cell receptor (beta chain) sequence and its context. Profiling relied on immunoSEQ multiplex PCR, and the TCRdb table lists in-frame clones only, not all of them. The sample has approximately 130,000 clones, roughly 90% seen once. These data belong to a study of T cell responses to AZD1222 COVID-19 vaccine. Germline CDR1 and CDR2: WNHNN and SYGVQD (reference sequence). This CDR3 contains 15 residues. Trimming cost V 0 bases and J 1 base, with 9 bases left between them. This TCR was recovered from an adult who received the AZD1222 COVID-19 vaccine. The V gene is TRBV10-1, the J gene TRBJ2-5; D might be TRBD1 or TRBD2, each matching 5 bases. This specimen consisted of peripheral blood, obtained 28 days after the second AZD1222 dose. This CDR3 is CASSESTGGQETQYF. For the CDR3, the DNA is TGCGCCAGCAGTGAGTCGACTGGGGGCCAAGAGACCCAGTACTTC.